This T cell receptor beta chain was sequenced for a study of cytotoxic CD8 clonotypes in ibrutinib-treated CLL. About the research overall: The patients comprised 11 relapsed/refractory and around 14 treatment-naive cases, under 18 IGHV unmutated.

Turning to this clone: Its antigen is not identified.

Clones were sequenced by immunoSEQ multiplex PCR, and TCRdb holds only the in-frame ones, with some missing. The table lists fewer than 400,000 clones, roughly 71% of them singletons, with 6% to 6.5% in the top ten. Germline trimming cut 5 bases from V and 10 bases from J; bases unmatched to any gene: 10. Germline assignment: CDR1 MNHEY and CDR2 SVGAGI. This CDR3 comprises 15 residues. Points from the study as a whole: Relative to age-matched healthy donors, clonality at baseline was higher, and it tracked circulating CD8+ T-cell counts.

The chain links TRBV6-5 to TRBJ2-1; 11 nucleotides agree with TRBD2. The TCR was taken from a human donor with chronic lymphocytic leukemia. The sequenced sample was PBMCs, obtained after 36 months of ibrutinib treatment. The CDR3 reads CASSTASGRNWEQFF. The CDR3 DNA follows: TGTGCCAGCAGTACGGCTAGCGGGAGGAACTGGGAGCAGTTCTTC.